Following are 13 T cell receptor beta chains from one sample sequenced in a study of T cells in Graves' hyperthyroidism and ophthalmopathy. Template material for amplifying TCR beta CDR3 regions consisted of RNA transcripts. First-round RT-PCR of the TCR CDR3 relied on the HTBI primer set. In TCRdb, the multiplex PCR reads were re-called with MiXCR into one record per CDR3 protein. The repertoire holds fewer than 550,000 distinct CDR3 sequences, with about 15% as singletons. The sequenced sample consisted of blood. The receptors stem from a woman between 18 and 30 years old with Graves' hyperthyroidism.

This clonotype was recorded at least ten times. The chain joins TRBV6-1 to TRBJ2-3, with TRBD1 matching over 7 bases. Germline V lookup: CDR1 MNHNS, CDR2 SASEGT. V gave up 6 bases and J gave up 4 bases; unmatched junction bases: 16. The CDR3 spans 17 residues. In DNA form, the CDR3 reads TGTGCCAGCAGCTCCATTCCCCGCAGGGGGAAGTCAGATACGCAGTATTTT. It translates to CASSSIPRRGKSDTQYF.

The sample holds many counts of this clonotype. The chain joins TRBV7-8 to TRBJ2-7; 8 bases map to TRBD1. This CDR3 comprises 13 residues. The V gene end was trimmed by 5 bases and the J gene end by 5 bases; junction bases not matched to a gene: 5. Germline CDR1 and CDR2: SGHVS and FQNEAQ. The CDR3 DNA reads TGTGCCAGCAGCCAGGACAGGGTGCACGAGCAGTACTTC. Translated, it gives CASSQDRVHEQYF.

The chain joins TRBV4-2 to TRBJ2-3, with D hard to call. This CDR3 is 15 amino acids long. V lost 0 bases and J 2 bases, leaving 9 bases between the germline ends. In germline, CDR1 is LGHNA, CDR2 YNFKEQ. The CDR3: CASSQDASFTDTQYF. The CDR3 DNA reads as TGTGCCAGCAGCCAAGATGCAAGTTTCACAGATACGCAGTATTTT.

The chain recombines TRBV20-1 with TRBJ2-3; 11 bases line up with TRBD2. Germline values: CDR1 DFQATT, CDR2 SNEGSKA (reference sequence). CDR3 length: 16 amino acids. The V segment lost 2 bases and the J segment 7 bases; nucleotides outside the gene matches: 11. The CDR3 spells CSARLLLAGGSNTQYF. In DNA form, the CDR3 reads TGCAGTGCTAGATTACTCCTAGCGGGAGGTTCAAATACGCAGTATTTT.

The chain combines TRBV4-1 with TRBJ1-3; D unclear. CDR3 length equals 15 residues. V lost 1 base and J lost 0, with 7 bases in between. Germline CDR1 reads MGHRA; CDR2 reads YSYEKL. DNA of the CDR3: TGCGCCAGCAGCCAAGGTCCGGTCTCTGGAAACACCATATATTTT. As protein: CASSQGPVSGNTIYF.

This clonotype was seen at least ten times. This rearrangement joins TRBV7-3 to TRBJ1-6; D not certain. V lost 4 bases, J lost 4 bases, and 8 bases lay in between. The CDR3 length is 14 residues. Germline assignment: CDR1 SGHTA and CDR2 FQGTGA. The CDR3 DNA reads as TGTGCCAGCAGCTGGACTGCGTATAATTCACCCCTCCACTTT. This codes for CASSWTAYNSPLHF. The full variable domain, completed using reference TRBV7-3 and TRBJ1-6, is GAGVSQTPSNKVTEKGKYVELRCDPISGHTALYWYRQSLGQGPEFLIYFQGTGAADDSGLPNDRFFAVRPEGSVSTLKIQRTERGDSAVYLCASSWTAYNSPLHFGNGTRLTVT.

This sequence joins TRBV24-1 and TRBJ2-3, with D perhaps matching TRBD2 (5 bases). The germline V gene encodes CDR1 KGHDR and CDR2 SFDVKD. Between the trimmed V and J ends, which lost 9 bases and 4 bases, there was a span of 10 bases. The CDR3 covers 12 residues. CDR3 protein: CATGMEADTQYF. In nucleotides, the CDR3 is TGTGCCACCGGAATGGAGGCAGATACGCAGTATTTT.

The genes are TRBV18 and TRBJ1-1; 8 nucleotides agree with TRBD1. CDR1 is KGHSH, CDR2 LQKENI, per germline. This CDR3 spans 16 amino acids. J was trimmed by 1 base and V by 4 bases; bases with no gene match: 8. The CDR3 bases are TGTGCCAGCTCACTAAGCAGGGGGCGGTCGAACACTGAAGCTTTCTTT. Its protein is CASSLSRGRSNTEAFF.

The rearrangement uses TRBV11-2 and TRBJ1-2; a possible D gene is TRBD1 (5 bases). The germline V and J ends were trimmed by 4 bases and 4 bases, with 16 bases remaining between them. Germline lookup yields CDR1 SGHAT and CDR2 FQNNGV. The CDR3 totals 15 residues. The DNA for the CDR3 is TGTGCCAGCAGCTCTATCCTAACAGGCTTCTATGGCTACACCTTC. Amino acids: CASSSILTGFYGYTF. The variable domain in full, with the rest retrieved from reference TRBV11-2 and TRBJ1-2, is EAGVAQSPRYKIIEKRQSVAFWCNPISGHATLYWYQQILGQGPKLLIQFQNNGVVDDSQLPKDRFSAERLKGVDSTLKIQPAKLEDSAVYLCASSSILTGFYGYTFGSGTRLTVV.

In this sample, this clonotype turned up many times. This sequence joins TRBV20-1 and TRBJ1-2; D unclear. The CDR3 is 13 residues long. The germline V gene encodes CDR1 DFQATT and CDR2 SNEGSKA (reference sequence). With 1 base removed from V and 0 bases from J, the gap between germline ends came to 6 bases. The CDR3 sequence: CSARGGTNYGYTF. CDR3 nucleotides: TGCAGTGCTAGAGGCGGGACTAACTATGGCTACACCTTC.

This clonotype was seen repeatedly, ten times or more. This CDR3 is CATSDSGRSYNEQFF. The CDR3 coding sequence is TGTGCCACCAGTGATAGCGGGAGGTCGTACAATGAGCAGTTCTTC. The V and J genes are TRBV24-1 and TRBJ2-1, with 9 bases matching TRBD2. V shed 3 bases, J shed 4 bases, and the junction held 3 bases outside the gene matches. Germline CDR1 is KGHDR and CDR2 is SFDVKD. CDR3 length: 15 residues.

The sample holds many counts of this clonotype. The chain employs TRBV2 and TRBJ2-7; D is possibly TRBD1 (5 bases). Between the trimmed V and J ends, which lost 7 bases and 2 bases, there was a span of 9 bases. The CDR3 has 12 amino acids. CDR1 SNHLY and CDR2 FYNNEI come from the germline V gene. The DNA for the CDR3 is TGTGCCAGCAACCAGGGTGCCTACGAGCAGTACTTC. Its protein is CASNQGAYEQYF.

This clonotype showed up just a few times. With a much larger clone just one base away, this may be a read error. The chain employs TRBV20-1 and TRBJ2-5; tentatively, D is TRBD2 (7 bases). The CDR3 has 15 residues. Germline CDR1 DFQATT, CDR2 SNEGSKA (reference sequence). Here the CDR3 reads CSARVGPGGQETQHF. CDR3 bases: TGCAGTGCTAGAGTGGGGCCGGGGGGCCAAGAGACCCAGCACTTC.